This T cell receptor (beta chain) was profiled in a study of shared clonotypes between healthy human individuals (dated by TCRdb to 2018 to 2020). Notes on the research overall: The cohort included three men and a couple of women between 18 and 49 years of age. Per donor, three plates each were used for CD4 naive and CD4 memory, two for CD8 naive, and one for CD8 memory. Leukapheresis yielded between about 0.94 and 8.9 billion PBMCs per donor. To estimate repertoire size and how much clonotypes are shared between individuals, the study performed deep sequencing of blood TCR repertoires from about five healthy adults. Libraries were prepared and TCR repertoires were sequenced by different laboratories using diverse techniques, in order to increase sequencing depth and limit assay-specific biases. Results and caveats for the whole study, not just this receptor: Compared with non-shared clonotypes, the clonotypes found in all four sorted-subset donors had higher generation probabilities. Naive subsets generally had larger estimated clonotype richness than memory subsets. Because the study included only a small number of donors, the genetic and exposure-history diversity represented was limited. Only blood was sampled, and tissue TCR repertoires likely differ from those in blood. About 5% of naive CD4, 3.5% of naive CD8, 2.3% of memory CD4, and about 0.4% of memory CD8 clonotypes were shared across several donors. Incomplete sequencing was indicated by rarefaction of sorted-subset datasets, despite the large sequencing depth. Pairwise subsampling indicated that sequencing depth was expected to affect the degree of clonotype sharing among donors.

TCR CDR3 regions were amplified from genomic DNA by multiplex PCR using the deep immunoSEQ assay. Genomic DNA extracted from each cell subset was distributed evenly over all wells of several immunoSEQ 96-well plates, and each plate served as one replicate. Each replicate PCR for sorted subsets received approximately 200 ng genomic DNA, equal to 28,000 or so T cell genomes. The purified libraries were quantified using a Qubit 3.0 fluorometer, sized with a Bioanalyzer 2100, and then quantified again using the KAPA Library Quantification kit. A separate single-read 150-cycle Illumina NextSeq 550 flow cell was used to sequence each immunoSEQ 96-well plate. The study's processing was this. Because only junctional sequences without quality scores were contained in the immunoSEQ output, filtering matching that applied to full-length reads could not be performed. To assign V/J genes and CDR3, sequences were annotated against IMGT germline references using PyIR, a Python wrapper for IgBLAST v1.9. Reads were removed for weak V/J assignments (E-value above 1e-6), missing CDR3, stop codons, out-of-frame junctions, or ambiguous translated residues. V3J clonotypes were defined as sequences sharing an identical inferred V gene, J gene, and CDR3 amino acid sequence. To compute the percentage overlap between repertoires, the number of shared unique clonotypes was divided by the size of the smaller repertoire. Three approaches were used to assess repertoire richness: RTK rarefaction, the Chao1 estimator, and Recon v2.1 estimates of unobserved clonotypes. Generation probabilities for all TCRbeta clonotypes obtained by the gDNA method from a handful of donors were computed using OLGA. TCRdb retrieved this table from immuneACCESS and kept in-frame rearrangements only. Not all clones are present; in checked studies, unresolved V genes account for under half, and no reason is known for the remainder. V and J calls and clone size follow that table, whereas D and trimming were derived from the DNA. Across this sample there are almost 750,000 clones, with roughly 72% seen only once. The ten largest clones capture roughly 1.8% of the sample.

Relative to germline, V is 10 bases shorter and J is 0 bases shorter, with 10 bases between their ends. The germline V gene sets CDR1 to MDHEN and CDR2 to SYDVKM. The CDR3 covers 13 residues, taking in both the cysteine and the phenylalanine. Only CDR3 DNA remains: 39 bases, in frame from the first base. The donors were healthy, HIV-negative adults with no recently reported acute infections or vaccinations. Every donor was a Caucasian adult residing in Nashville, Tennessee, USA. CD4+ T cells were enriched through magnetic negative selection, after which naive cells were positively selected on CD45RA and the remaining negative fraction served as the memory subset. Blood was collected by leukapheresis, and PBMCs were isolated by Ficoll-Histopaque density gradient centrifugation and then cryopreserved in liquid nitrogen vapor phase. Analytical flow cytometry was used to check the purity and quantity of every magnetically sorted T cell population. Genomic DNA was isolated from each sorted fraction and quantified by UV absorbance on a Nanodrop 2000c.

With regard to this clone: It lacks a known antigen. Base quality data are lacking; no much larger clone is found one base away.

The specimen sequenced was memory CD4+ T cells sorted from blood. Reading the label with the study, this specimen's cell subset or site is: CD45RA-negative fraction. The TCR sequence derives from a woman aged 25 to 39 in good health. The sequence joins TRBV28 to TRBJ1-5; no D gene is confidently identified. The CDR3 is CATSLYSNQPQHF. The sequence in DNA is TGTGCCACCTCTCTCTATAGCAATCAGCCCCAGCATTTT.